This T cell receptor beta chain appears in the sequencing data of a study of shared clonotypes between healthy human individuals. Looking at the study overall: Contributing individuals were two females and a few males aged 18 to 49.

Per the germline V gene, CDR1 is SEHNR and CDR2 is FQNEAQ (reference sequence). Trimming took 6 bases from V and 6 from J; bases not matched to a gene: 10. This CDR3 has 15 amino acids. Replicate PCRs run on unsorted PBMC used around 330 ng DNA, which was 30,000 or so T cell genomes. Spread over ten immunoSEQ deep assay plates, unsorted PBMC DNA underwent sequencing. Per the original methods: ImmunoSEQ gave junction-only sequences without quality scores, so filtering differed. Produced via immunoSEQ multiplex PCR; TCRdb's table is partial and in-frame only. Clone size and V and J calls were adopted from that table, with D and trimming inferred from the DNA. The sample shows approximately 440,000 clones, over 60% of them seen only once.

The chain joins TRBV7-9 to TRBJ2-3, with TRBD2 identical over 9 bases. The receptor was isolated from a woman aged 40-49 years in good health. Some clones in this sample may be carry-over from other donors' samples. Sequenced input: PBMCs. The CDR3 sequence: CASRSDSGRSDTQYF. The CDR3 nucleotides are TGTGCCAGCAGGAGCGATAGCGGGAGATCCGATACGCAGTATTTT. The full variable domain, with the rest looked up from reference TRBV7-9 and TRBJ2-3, is DTGVSQNPRHKITKRGQNVTFRCDPISEHNRLYWYRQTLGQGPEFLTYFQNEAQLEKSRLLSDRFSAERPKGSFSTLEIQRTEQGDSAMYLCASRSDSGRSDTQYFGPGTRLTVL.